The T cell receptor beta chain under discussion was sequenced for a study of PD-1 blockade in classical Hodgkin lymphoma. In the study overall: With a 2-week interval, patients received intravenous nivolumab at 3 mg/kg. The study's findings and limits: Relapsed/refractory patients reportedly had the lowest baseline TCR diversity, below newly diagnosed patients, who were below healthy donors. Underlying causes for the observed repertoire differences were not defined, possibly disease activity or prior therapy. Those achieving complete response showed baseline diversity like newly diagnosed patients.

Brentuximab vedotin exposure varied, and every patient relapsed after autologous stem cell transplantation. About this clone itself: No antigen is known for it.

The CDR3 runs to 14 residues. Trimming removed 3 bases at V and 0 bases at J, with 6 bases between. The V gene's germline CDR1 is ENHRY and CDR2 SYGVKD. Libraries were prepared by immunoSEQ multiplex PCR; TCRdb keeps only in-frame clonotypes and omits some of them. Here the sample spans about 110,000 clones, 70% to 90% being singletons. Specimen: peripheral blood mononuclear cells (PBMCs), collected before the second cycle of nivolumab. The receptor comes from a human donor with classical Hodgkin lymphoma. The J gene is TRBJ1-3, the V gene TRBV10-3, with D maybe TRBD1 (6 bases). CDR3 in amino acids: CAISDRGSGNTIYF. In DNA form, the CDR3 reads TGTGCCATCAGTGACAGGGGCTCTGGAAACACCATATATTTT.